Shown below are 5 T cell receptor beta chains from a single sample sequenced in a study of control samples from healthy donors and cancer patients. The protocol was immunoSEQ multiplex PCR, while the TCRdb copy is restricted to in-frame clones and leaves out a portion. Among over 85,000 clones, 85% to 90% were seen once, and the ten largest hold 9% to 10%. Sequenced: PBMCs. Every receptor here comes from a woman aged 45-60 years with colorectal cancer.

The chain recombines TRBV2 with TRBJ2-1; 8 bases agree with TRBD2. Losses at the gene ends were 2 bases for V and 16 bases for J; bases not matched to a gene: 4. CDR1 SNHLY and CDR2 FYNNEI come from the germline V gene. The CDR3 contains 11 residues. The CDR3 region is CASSERRGGFF. The CDR3 DNA reads TGTGCCAGCAGTGAAAGACGGGGGGGCTTCTTC. Together with reference TRBV2 and TRBJ2-1, the CDR3 gives the full variable domain: EPEVTQTPSHQVTQMGQEVILRCVPISNHLYFYWYRQILGQKVEFLVSFYNNEISEKSEIFDDQFSVERPDGSNFTLKIRSTKLEDSAMYFCASSERRGGFFGPGTRLTVL.

The J gene is TRBJ1-1, the V gene TRBV2, with TRBD1 matching 8 bases. Trimming at V came to 6 bases and at J to 7 bases, leaving 13 bases not matched to a gene. Per the germline V gene, CDR1 is SNHLY and CDR2 is FYNNEI. The CDR3 runs to 15 residues. CDR3 DNA: TGTGCCAGCAGCGTTAGGACAGGGACCCGAGATGAAGCTTTCTTT. Its protein is CASSVRTGTRDEAFF.

The chain links TRBV5-1 to TRBJ2-3, with TRBD2 identical over 8 bases. This CDR3 has 19 amino acids. The V segment lost 0 bases and the J segment 3 bases; nucleotides outside the gene matches: 15. Germline loops: CDR1 SGHRS, CDR2 YFSETQ. CDR3 nucleotide sequence: TGCGCCAGCAGCTTGGATGTCTTCCGAATAGCGGGGAAGACAGATACGCAGTATTTT. Encoded protein: CASSLDVFRIAGKTDTQYF.

The chain employs TRBV2 and TRBJ1-2, with 7 bases matching TRBD1. The trim removed 5 bases at V and 1 base at J, leaving 7 bases unmatched. The germline V gene encodes CDR1 SNHLY and CDR2 FYNNEI. The CDR3 sequence is 15 residues long. DNA of the CDR3: TGTGCCAGCAGTCCACAGGGGTCTGATAACTATGGCTACACCTTC. Protein: CASSPQGSDNYGYTF.

The chain has TRBV5-4 and TRBJ1-2; tentatively, D is TRBD1 (5 bases). The CDR3 length is 16 residues. Germline CDR1 reads SGHNT; CDR2 reads YYREEE (reference sequence). The ends were cut back, 4 bases at V and 2 bases at J, with 18 bases in the middle. This CDR3 is CASSPGGGVGNYGYTF. In nucleotides, the CDR3 is TGTGCCAGCAGCCCTGGTGGGGGGGTTGGGAACTATGGCTACACCTTC. Combining the CDR3 with reference TRBV5-4 and TRBJ1-2 gives the whole variable domain ETGVTQSPTHLIKTRGQQVTLRCSSQSGHNTVSWYQQALGQGPQFIFQYYREEENGRGNFPPRFSGLQFPNYSSELNVNALELDDSALYLCASSPGGGVGNYGYTFGSGTRLTVV.